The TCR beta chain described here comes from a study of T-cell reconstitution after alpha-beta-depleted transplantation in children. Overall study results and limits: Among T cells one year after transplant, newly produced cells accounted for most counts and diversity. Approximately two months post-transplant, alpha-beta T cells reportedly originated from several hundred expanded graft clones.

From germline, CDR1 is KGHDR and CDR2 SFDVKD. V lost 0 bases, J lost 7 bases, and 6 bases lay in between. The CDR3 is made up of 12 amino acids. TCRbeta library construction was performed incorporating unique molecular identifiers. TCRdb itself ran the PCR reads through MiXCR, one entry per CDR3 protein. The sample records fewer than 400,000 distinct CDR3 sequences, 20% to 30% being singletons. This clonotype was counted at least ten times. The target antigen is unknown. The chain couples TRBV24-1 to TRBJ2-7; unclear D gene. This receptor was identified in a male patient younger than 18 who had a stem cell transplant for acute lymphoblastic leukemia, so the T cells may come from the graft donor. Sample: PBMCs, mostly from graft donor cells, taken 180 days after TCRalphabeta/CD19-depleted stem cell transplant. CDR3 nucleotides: TGTGCCACCAGTGATTTGGGTGGGGAGCAGTACTTC. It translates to CATSDLGGEQYF.